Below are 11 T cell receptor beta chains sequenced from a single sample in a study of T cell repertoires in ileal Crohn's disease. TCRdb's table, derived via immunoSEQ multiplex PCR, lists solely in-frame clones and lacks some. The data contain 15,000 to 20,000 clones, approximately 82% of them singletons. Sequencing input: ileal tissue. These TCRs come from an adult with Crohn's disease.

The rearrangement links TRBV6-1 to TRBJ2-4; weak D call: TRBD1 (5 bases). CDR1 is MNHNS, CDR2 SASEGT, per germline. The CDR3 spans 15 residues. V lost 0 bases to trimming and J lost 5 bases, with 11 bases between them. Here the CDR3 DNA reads TGTGCCAGCAGTGAAGCGCTTCAGGGCGAAAACATTCAGTACTTC. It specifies CASSEALQGENIQYF.

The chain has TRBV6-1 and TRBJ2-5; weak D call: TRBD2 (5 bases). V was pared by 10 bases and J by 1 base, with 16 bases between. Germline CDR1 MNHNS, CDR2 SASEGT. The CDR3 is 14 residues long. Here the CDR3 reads CATLPGRGQETQYF. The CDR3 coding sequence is TGTGCCACCCTTCCTGGACGGGGCCAAGAGACCCAGTACTTC.

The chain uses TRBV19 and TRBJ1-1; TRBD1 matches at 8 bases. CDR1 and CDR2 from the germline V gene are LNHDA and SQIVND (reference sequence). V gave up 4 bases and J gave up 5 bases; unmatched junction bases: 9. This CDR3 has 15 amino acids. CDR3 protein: CASSTPQGGRTEAFF. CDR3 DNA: TGTGCCAGTAGTACCCCACAGGGGGGTAGGACTGAAGCTTTCTTT. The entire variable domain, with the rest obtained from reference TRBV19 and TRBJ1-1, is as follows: DGGITQSPKYLFRKEGQNVTLSCEQNLNHDAMYWYRQDPGQGLRLIYYSQIVNDFQKGDIAEGYSVSREKKESFPLTVTSAQKNPTAFYLCASSTPQGGRTEAFFGQGTRLTVV.

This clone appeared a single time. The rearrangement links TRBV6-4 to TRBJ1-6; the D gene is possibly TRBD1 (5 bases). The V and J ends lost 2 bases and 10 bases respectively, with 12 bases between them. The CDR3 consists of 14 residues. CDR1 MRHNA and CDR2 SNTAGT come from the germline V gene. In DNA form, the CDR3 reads TGTGCCAGCAGTGACAGGGTGGGGCGGTCACCCCTCCACTTT. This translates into CASSDRVGRSPLHF.

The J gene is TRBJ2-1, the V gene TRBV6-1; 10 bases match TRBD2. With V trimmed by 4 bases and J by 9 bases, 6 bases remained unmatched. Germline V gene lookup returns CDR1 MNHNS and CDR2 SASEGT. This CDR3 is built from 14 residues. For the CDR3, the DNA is TGTGCCAGCAGTGTTAGCGGGGGGCTAGTTGAGCAGTTCTTC. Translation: CASSVSGGLVEQFF.

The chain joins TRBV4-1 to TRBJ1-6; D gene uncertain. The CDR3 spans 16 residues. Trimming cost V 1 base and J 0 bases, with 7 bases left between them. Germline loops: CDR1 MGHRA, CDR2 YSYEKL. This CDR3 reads CASSQVPSSYNSPLHF. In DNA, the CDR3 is TGCGCCAGCAGCCAAGTTCCCAGCTCCTATAATTCACCCCTCCACTTT.

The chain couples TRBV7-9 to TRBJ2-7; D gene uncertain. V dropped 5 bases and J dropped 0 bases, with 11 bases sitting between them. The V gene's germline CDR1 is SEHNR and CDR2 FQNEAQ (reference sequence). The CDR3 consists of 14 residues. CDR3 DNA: TGTGCCAGCAGCCCTCTCGGGTTCTCCTACGAGCAGTACTTC. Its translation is CASSPLGFSYEQYF.

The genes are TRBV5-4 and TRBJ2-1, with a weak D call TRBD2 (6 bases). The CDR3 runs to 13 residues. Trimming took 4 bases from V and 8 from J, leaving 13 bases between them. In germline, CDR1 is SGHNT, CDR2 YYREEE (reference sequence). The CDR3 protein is CASSPGPGDEQFF. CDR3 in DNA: TGTGCCAGCAGCCCCGGCCCGGGGGATGAGCAGTTCTTC.

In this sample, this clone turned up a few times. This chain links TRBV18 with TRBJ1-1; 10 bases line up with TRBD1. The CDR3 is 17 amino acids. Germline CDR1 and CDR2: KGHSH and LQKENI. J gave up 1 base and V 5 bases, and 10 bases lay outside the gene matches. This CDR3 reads CASSSGTGARRNTEAFF. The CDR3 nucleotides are TGTGCCAGCTCATCCGGGACAGGGGCTCGTCGGAACACTGAAGCTTTCTTT.

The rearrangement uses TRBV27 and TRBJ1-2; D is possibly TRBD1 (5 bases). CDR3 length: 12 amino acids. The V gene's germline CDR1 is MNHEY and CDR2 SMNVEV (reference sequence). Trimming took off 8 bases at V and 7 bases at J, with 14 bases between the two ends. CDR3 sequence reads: CASGGVNSGYTF. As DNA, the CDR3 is TGTGCCAGCGGGGGGGTCAATAGTGGCTACACCTTC.

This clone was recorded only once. CDR3 DNA sequence: TGTGCCACCAGCAGACCTAGCGGGGGGCCCCCCGGAAATGAGCAGTTCTTC. Its translation is CATSRPSGGPPGNEQFF. The V call is TRBV15, the J call TRBJ2-1; 11 bases are a match to TRBD2. CDR1 is LNHNV and CDR2 is YYDKDF in the germline V gene (reference sequence). J was trimmed by 7 bases and V by 2 bases; bases with no gene match: 10. The CDR3 sequence is 17 residues long.